Below are 30 T cell receptor beta chains sequenced from a single sample in a study of Ad26.COV2.S vaccination and SARS-CoV-2 variants. Assay: immunoSEQ multiplex PCR; the TCRdb copy retains only in-frame clones and omits some. In the table there are about 350,000 clones, approximately 90% of which are singletons. Specimen: peripheral blood, collected after recovery from COVID-19. These receptors were obtained from a human donor who had recovered from COVID-19.

V usage is TRBV6-5 and J usage is TRBJ1-1; D is possibly TRBD1 (6 bases). Germline CDR1 reads MNHEY; CDR2 reads SVGAGI. The CDR3 consists of 14 residues. V was trimmed by 5 bases and J by 1 base, leaving 11 bases between them. CDR3 DNA sequence: TGTGCCAGCAGTCCACAACAGGGGAACACTGAAGCTTTCTTT. Its translation: CASSPQQGNTEAFF.

The chain joins TRBV29-1 to TRBJ1-2; 12 bases agree with TRBD1. This CDR3 has 16 residues. J was trimmed by 1 base and V by 5 bases; bases with no gene match: 8. Germline CDR1 and CDR2: SQVTM and ANQGSEA. CDR3: CSVTPGQGAINYGYTF. The CDR3 coding sequence is TGCAGCGTTACCCCGGGACAGGGGGCCATTAACTATGGCTACACCTTC.

This chain's CDR3 is CASSSAETGEQEKLFF. The CDR3 DNA sequence: TGTGCCAGCAGCTCCGCGGAGACAGGGGAGCAGGAAAAACTGTTTTTT. This sequence joins TRBV7-9 and TRBJ1-4; 8 bases are shared with TRBD1. This CDR3 is built from 16 residues. The germline V gene encodes CDR1 SEHNR and CDR2 FQNEAQ (reference sequence). V shed 4 bases and J 8 bases; nucleotides not matched to a gene: 12.

The chain links TRBV4-3 to TRBJ1-2; D might be TRBD1 (5 bases). Germline-derived CDR1 and CDR2 are LGHNA and YSLEER. This CDR3 is 16 amino acids long. V was clipped by 4 bases and J by 2 bases, with 17 bases between them. CDR3 loop: CASSPASPGGNYGYTF. The CDR3, as DNA: TGCGCCAGCAGCCCCGCTAGTCCGGGGGGGAACTATGGCTACACCTTC.

The gene calls are TRBV27 and TRBJ1-5; D gene unclear. The V and J ends lost 3 bases and 0 bases respectively, with 6 bases between them. The CDR3 has 14 amino acids. From germline, CDR1 is MNHEY and CDR2 SMNVEV (reference sequence). The CDR3 loop is CASSFGPSNQPQHF. CDR3 coding DNA: TGTGCCAGCAGTTTCGGGCCTAGCAATCAGCCCCAGCATTTT.

V gene TRBV5-1 combines with J gene TRBJ2-7, with TRBD1 identical over 11 bases. Germline values: CDR1 SGHRS, CDR2 YFSETQ. V was clipped by 4 bases and J by 5 bases; unmatched bases: 5. The CDR3 has 14 amino acids. The CDR3 DNA follows: TGCGCCAGCAGCACGGGACAGGGGGAGCACGAGCAGTACTTC. It codes for CASSTGQGEHEQYF. Variable domain in full (rest from reference TRBV5-1 and TRBJ2-7): KAGVTQTPRYLIKTRGQQVTLSCSPISGHRSVSWYQQTPGQGLQFLFEYFSETQRNKGNFPGRFSGRQFSNSRSEMNVSTLELGDSALYLCASSTGQGEHEQYFGPGTRLTVT.

This clone has a single count. V and J are TRBV29-1 and TRBJ2-3; 7 bases match TRBD2. This CDR3 contains 15 residues. V dropped 4 bases and J dropped 2; count of bases not matched to a gene: 9. Germline V gene data show CDR1 as SQVTM and CDR2 as ANQGSEA. This CDR3 reads CSVASAGVFTDTQYF. CDR3 in DNA: TGCAGCGTTGCGTCGGCGGGGGTTTTCACAGATACGCAGTATTTT.

The chain joins TRBV6-4 to TRBJ1-6; D gene ambiguous. This CDR3 region has 13 residues. CDR1 MRHNA and CDR2 SNTAGT come from the germline V gene. V lost 2 bases, J lost 7 bases, and 6 bases lay in between. The CDR3 sequence is CASSDGENSPLHF. The CDR3 DNA reads as TGTGCCAGCAGTGACGGAGAGAATTCACCCCTCCACTTT.

The chain uses TRBV7-2 and TRBJ2-1; D remains unclear. Trimming left V 6 bases short and J 9 bases short, with 24 bases between. The CDR3 runs 16 residues. Germline V gene data show CDR1 as SGHTA and CDR2 as FQGNSA. This CDR3 is CASRTTISEAGPEQFF. For the CDR3, the DNA is TGTGCCAGCAGGACCACTATTTCCGAGGCAGGTCCTGAGCAGTTCTTC.

The rearrangement uses TRBV6-5 and TRBJ2-3; 9 nucleotides align to TRBD2. The ends lost 6 bases at V and 0 bases at J; junction bases unmatched: 4. CDR1 and CDR2 from the germline V gene are MNHEY and SVGAGI. The CDR3 sequence is 15 residues long. The CDR3 protein is CASRERGDSTDTQYF. DNA for the CDR3: TGTGCCAGCAGAGAGCGGGGGGACAGCACAGATACGCAGTATTTT.

The chain recombines TRBV25-1 with TRBJ2-1; D is perhaps TRBD1 (5 bases). V was clipped by 4 bases and J by 8 bases, with 9 bases between them. This CDR3 comprises 12 residues. CDR1 and CDR2 from the germline V gene are MGHDK and SYGVNS. Here the CDR3 reads CASSGDSYEQFF. The CDR3 DNA sequence: TGTGCCAGCAGTGGAGACAGCTATGAGCAGTTCTTC.

The rearrangement uses TRBV6-1 and TRBJ1-5; a weak D match, TRBD1 (5 bases). Germline V CDR1 and CDR2: MNHNS, SASEGT. Trimming shortened V by 2 bases and J by 0 bases, and 11 bases separated the two germline ends. The CDR3 loop spans 16 amino acids. The CDR3 bases are TGTGCCAGCAGTGAATGGGACCTAGGTAGCAATCAGCCCCAGCATTTT. Protein: CASSEWDLGSNQPQHF.

The chain joins TRBV5-1 to TRBJ1-4, with 10 bases fitting TRBD1. This CDR3 region has 16 residues. Germline loops: CDR1 SGHRS, CDR2 YFSETQ. V shed 4 bases and J 0 bases; nucleotides not matched to a gene: 3. CDR3: CASSRDRGPTNEKLFF. The CDR3 DNA reads TGCGCCAGCAGCAGGGACAGGGGACCAACTAATGAAAAACTGTTTTTT.

The chain has TRBV7-9 and TRBJ1-3; unclear D gene. The CDR3 sequence is 16 residues long. Per the germline V gene, CDR1 is SEHNR and CDR2 is FQNEAQ (reference sequence). V was shortened by 2 bases and J by 0 bases, with 11 bases between the two germline ends. This CDR3 is CASSLMMGSSGNTIYF. DNA of the CDR3: TGTGCCAGCAGCTTAATGATGGGGAGCTCTGGAAACACCATATATTTT.

The chain carries TRBV5-6 and TRBJ2-5, with TRBD2 matching 8 bases. The junction had 2 bases not matched to a gene; V was cut back by 4 bases and J by 3 bases. From germline, CDR1 is SGHDT and CDR2 YYEEEE. The CDR3 is 13 residues long. The CDR3 sequence: CASSGTSKETQYF. Written as DNA, the CDR3 is TGTGCCAGCAGCGGGACTAGTAAAGAGACCCAGTACTTC.

The gene calls are TRBV9 and TRBJ2-5, with 12 bases fitting TRBD1. V trimming: 4 bases; J trimming: 4 bases; junction bases outside the gene matches: 8. The CDR3 has 16 amino acids. Per the germline V gene, CDR1 is SGDLS and CDR2 is YYNGEE. The CDR3 coding sequence is TGTGCCAGCAGCCCAGCGGGACAGGGGGCTTTAGAGACCCAGTACTTC. This sequence encodes CASSPAGQGALETQYF.

The chain joins TRBV4-1 to TRBJ2-5; either TRBD1 or TRBD2 may fit D (5 bases each). The CDR3 has 17 amino acids. V gave up 3 bases and J gave up 4 bases, with 21 bases separating them. Germline values: CDR1 MGHRA, CDR2 YSYEKL. The CDR3 sequence is CASSHIPGALGGETQYF. The CDR3 bases are TGCGCCAGCAGCCATATTCCCGGGGCGCTTGGGGGAGAGACCCAGTACTTC.

The J gene is TRBJ2-3, the V gene TRBV5-4, with D possibly TRBD2 on 6 matching bases. The CDR3 runs to 16 residues. The V end lost 4 bases, the J end lost 4 bases, and 19 bases lay between the germline ends. From germline, CDR1 is SGHNT and CDR2 YYREEE (reference sequence). The CDR3 loop is CASSPPGGLVSDTQYF. The CDR3, as DNA: TGTGCCAGCAGCCCCCCCGGAGGGCTAGTCTCAGATACGCAGTATTTT.

This sequence joins TRBV7-2 and TRBJ2-3; D not resolved. The CDR3 loop spans 13 amino acids. CDR1 is SGHTA and CDR2 is FQGNSA in the germline V gene. The V end lost 4 bases, the J end lost 5 bases, and 10 bases lay between the germline ends. The CDR3 is CASSSWTGDTQYF. The CDR3 nucleotides are TGTGCCAGCAGCTCCTGGACGGGAGATACGCAGTATTTT.

The CDR3 nucleotides read TGTGCCAGCAGTTCCTCGACGTACTCTGGAAACACCATATATTTT. Translated: CASSSSTYSGNTIYF. This sequence joins TRBV6-5 and TRBJ1-3; D gene uncertain. V lost 4 bases to trimming and J lost 0 bases, with 10 bases between them. Germline V CDR1 and CDR2: MNHEY, SVGAGI. The CDR3 extends over 15 amino acids.

The chain joins TRBV20-1 to TRBJ2-4; D possibly corresponds to TRBD1 (5 bases). V lost 3 bases and J 0 bases, leaving 9 bases between the germline ends. The CDR3 has 14 residues. CDR1 is DFQATT, CDR2 SNEGSKA, per germline (reference sequence). The chain's CDR3 is CSASGQLAKNIQYF. DNA of the CDR3: TGCAGTGCTAGTGGACAACTAGCCAAAAACATTCAGTACTTC.

In the case of this clone: Other DNA variants within this sample encode the same CDR3. The rearrangement links TRBV19 to TRBJ1-5, with a possible D match to TRBD1 (5 bases). This CDR3 comprises 12 residues. CDR1 is LNHDA and CDR2 is SQIVND in the germline V gene (reference sequence). The V end lost 6 bases, the J end lost 2 bases, and 5 bases lay between the germline ends. As DNA, the CDR3 is TGTGCCAGTAGAGGGGGCAATCAGCCCCAGCATTTT. It specifies CASRGGNQPQHF.

This clone appeared a single time. The chain couples TRBV18 to TRBJ1-1; 8 bases are a match to TRBD1. This CDR3 is built from 16 residues. In germline, CDR1 is KGHSH, CDR2 LQKENI. After removal of 4 bases from V and 1 base from J, the junction contained 8 bases not matched to a gene. The CDR3 sequence: CASSQTAGTGNTEAFF. CDR3 nucleotides: TGTGCCAGCTCACAAACCGCGGGGACAGGGAACACTGAAGCTTTCTTT. The full variable domain, its missing parts supplied by reference TRBV18 and TRBJ1-1, is NAGVMQNPRHLVRRRGQEARLRCSPMKGHSHVYWYRQLPEEGLKFMVYLQKENIIDESGMPKERFSAEFPKEGPSILRIQQVVRGDSAAYFCASSQTAGTGNTEAFFGQGTRLTVV.

The genes are TRBV6-5 and TRBJ2-3; TRBD2 aligns across 11 bases. Germline V gives CDR1 MNHEY, CDR2 SVGAGI. V was clipped by 8 bases and J by 2 bases; unmatched bases: 3. This CDR3 is built from 14 residues. The CDR3 DNA sequence: TGTGCCAGCGTTAGCGGGGGGGTCACAGATACGCAGTATTTT. Amino acids: CASVSGGVTDTQYF.

This chain connects TRBV12-3 or TRBV12-4 to TRBJ1-5; a weak D match, TRBD1 (5 bases). V lost 5 bases, J lost 7 bases, and 9 bases lay in between. The CDR3 runs to 12 residues. This CDR3 is CASSPWGQPQHF. The CDR3 DNA is TGTGCCAGCAGTCCTTGGGGCCAGCCCCAGCATTTT.

The chain employs TRBV5-4 and TRBJ2-7; D is uncertain. Germline CDR1 SGHNT, CDR2 YYREEE (reference sequence). The V and J ends lost 3 bases and 0 bases respectively, with 7 bases between them. The CDR3 extends over 13 amino acids. CDR3 nucleotides: TGTGCCAGCAGCTCAGTCCACTCCTACGAGCAGTACTTC. Translating gives CASSSVHSYEQYF.

This chain uses TRBV5-3 with TRBJ1-3; 7 bases line up with TRBD1. TRBV5-3 is noted as an ORF with a role that remains uncertain. The J segment lost 0 bases and the V segment lost 1 base, leaving 7 bases of the junction unmatched. The CDR3 runs 17 residues. The DNA for the CDR3 is TGTGCCAGAAGCTTGAAGAAATGGACAGGCTCTGGAAACACCATATATTTT. Translation gives CARSLKKWTGSGNTIYF.

This chain connects TRBV14 to TRBJ2-3; tentative D call: TRBD2 (6 bases). The germline V and J ends were trimmed by 4 bases and 7 bases, with 18 bases remaining between them. CDR3 length: 15 residues. Germline V lookup: CDR1 SGHDN, CDR2 FVKESK. The CDR3 DNA follows: TGTGCCAGCAGCCTACGGGGCGGGGTGGTAAATACGCAGTATTTT. It encodes CASSLRGGVVNTQYF.

On this clone itself: This sample includes further DNA sequences coding for the same CDR3. The CDR3 DNA sequence: TGTGCCAGCAGCTTAGAACAGGGCACTGAAGCTTTCTTT. This encodes CASSLEQGTEAFF. The chain joins TRBV11-2 to TRBJ1-1, with D possibly matching TRBD1 (6 bases). CDR1 is SGHAT and CDR2 is FQNNGV in the germline V gene. Trimming shortened V by 0 bases and J by 4 bases, and 6 bases separated the two germline ends. The CDR3 has 13 amino acids.

The CDR3 reads CASSRGGGVEQFF. As DNA, the CDR3 is TGTGCCAGCAGCCGAGGAGGGGGGGTGGAGCAGTTCTTC. The chain carries TRBV6-5 and TRBJ2-1, with TRBD2 as a possible D gene (7 bases). CDR1 MNHEY and CDR2 SVGAGI come from the germline V gene. Trimming removed 6 bases from V and 10 bases from J, with 16 bases in between. This CDR3 contains 13 residues.